Each of the 32 T cell receptor beta chains below was sequenced from the same sample in a study of T cells in Graves' hyperthyroidism and ophthalmopathy (dated by TCRdb to about 2019). The library was obtained by multiplex PCR. The sample was run on an Illumina HiSeq 2000. The TCR beta CDR3 regions were amplified from the RNA transcripts. For the first round of RT-PCR on the TCR CDR3, the HTBI primer set was used together with the Qiagen OneStep RT-PCR kit. The public sequencing data were trimmed at Q25 with fastp and processed into clonotypes with MiXCR by TCRdb, which kept only in-frame beta chains. Each entry merges the rows of one CDR3 protein and shows their most common DNA and genes. The sample profile shows around 700,000 distinct CDR3 sequences; 30% to 40% of them were found once. The top ten hold around 32% of the sample. Sequencing was carried out using blood. The receptors stem from a woman aged 40 to 50 with Graves' hyperthyroidism.

This clonotype was seen repeatedly, ten times or more. The chain uses TRBV7-9 and TRBJ1-1; D perhaps matches TRBD1 (5 bases). The CDR3 loop spans 13 amino acids. Between the trimmed V and J ends, which lost 5 bases and 6 bases, there was a span of 13 bases. The germline V gene encodes CDR1 SEHNR and CDR2 FQNEAQ (reference sequence). The CDR3 DNA reads as TGTGCCAGCAGCAGGACACTTTTCTCTGAAGCTTTCTTT. Translated, it gives CASSRTLFSEAFF.

This rearrangement joins TRBV25-1 to TRBJ1-6, with D possibly being TRBD1 (6 bases). Germline V gene sequence: CDR1 MGHDK, CDR2 SYGVNS. Trimming removed 8 bases from V and 12 bases from J, with 14 bases in between. This CDR3 is built from 12 residues. The CDR3: CASLGHSGPLHF. CDR3 bases: TGTGCCAGCCTGGGACATTCCGGACCCCTCCACTTT.

This clonotype was counted a few times. V gene TRBV5-1 combines with J gene TRBJ2-7; no clear D gene. This CDR3 spans 15 amino acids. V lost 3 bases, J lost 0 bases, and 13 bases lay in between. Germline-derived CDR1 and CDR2 are SGHRS and YFSETQ. For the CDR3, the DNA is TGCGCCAGCAGCTGGAGTGATGGGATCTCCTACGAGCAGTACTTC. Amino acid sequence: CASSWSDGISYEQYF. Full variable domain (missing parts from reference TRBV5-1 and TRBJ2-7): KAGVTQTPRYLIKTRGQQVTLSCSPISGHRSVSWYQQTPGQGLQFLFEYFSETQRNKGNFPGRFSGRQFSNSRSEMNVSTLELGDSALYLCASSWSDGISYEQYFGPGTRLTVT.

This clonotype was counted only a few times. V gene TRBV10-3 combines with J gene TRBJ2-3; D possibly corresponds to TRBD2 (7 bases). Looked up from germline, CDR1 is ENHRY and CDR2 is SYGVKD. This CDR3 is built from 17 residues. V was cut by 2 bases and J by 3 bases, with 18 bases left in between. In nucleotides, the CDR3 is TGTGCCATCAGTGAGAGGTGGGGGGGCGGAGGGACAGATACGCAGTATTTT. Translated, it gives CAISERWGGGGTDTQYF.

Turning to this clonotype: The missing conserved phenylalanine or tryptophan at the end of this CDR3 makes a read error likely. The chain is built from TRBV4-3 and TRBJ1-6; D might be TRBD1 (6 bases). Trimming stripped 6 bases from V and 5 bases from J, with 11 bases between. The germline CDR1 and CDR2 sequences are LGHNA and YSLEER. The CDR3 runs 14 residues. The CDR3 DNA reads as TGCGCCAGCAGGACAGGATTCCATAATTCACCCCTCCACCTT. Translating gives CASRTGFHNSPLHL.

This clonotype turned up a few times. The chain links TRBV6-4 to TRBJ2-2; no clear D. CDR1 and CDR2 (germline): MRHNA, SNTAGT. V was pared by 3 bases and J by 3 bases, with 5 bases between. This CDR3 contains 13 residues. CDR3 loop: CASSEGYTGELFF. In nucleotides, the CDR3 is TGTGCCAGCAGTGAAGGGTACACCGGGGAGCTGTTTTTT.

About this clonotype: The CDR3 carries no conserved terminal phenylalanine or tryptophan, so it likely arises from a read error. The V and J genes are TRBV7-9 and TRBJ1-1; D remains ambiguous. The germline V gene has CDR1 SEHNR and CDR2 FQNEAQ (reference sequence). The CDR3 contains 13 residues. V was pared by 5 bases and J by 1 base, with 8 bases between. The CDR3 reads CASSQRANTEAFS. CDR3 in DNA: TGTGCCAGCAGCCAAAGGGCGAACACTGAAGCTTTCTCT.

V usage is TRBV6-2 or TRBV6-3 and J usage is TRBJ1-5; TRBD1 agrees at 7 bases. The CDR3 is 15 residues long. V lost 7 bases to trimming and J lost 6 bases; unmatched junction nucleotides: 12. Germline loops: CDR1 MNHEY, CDR2 SVGEGT. The CDR3 DNA sequence: TGTGCCAGCACCGATGGACAGGTTTCTCGTCAGCCCCAGCATTTT. Amino acids: CASTDGQVSRQPQHF.

This clonotype was seen ten or more times. The J gene is TRBJ1-5, the V gene TRBV19, with 9 bases identical to TRBD1. Trimming at V came to 1 base and at J to 6 bases, leaving 4 bases not matched to a gene. Germline V lookup: CDR1 LNHDA, CDR2 SQIVND (reference sequence). This CDR3 is built from 15 residues. The CDR3 nucleotides read TGTGCCAGTAGTATAGCACCGGGACAGGGTCAGCCCCAGCATTTT. Translating gives CASSIAPGQGQPQHF.

V usage is TRBV29-1 and J usage is TRBJ1-2; D possibly corresponds to TRBD1 (6 bases). The CDR3 loop spans 11 amino acids. Trimming took off 4 bases at V and 10 bases at J, with 13 bases between the two ends. The germline V gene has CDR1 SQVTM and CDR2 ANQGSEA. The CDR3 loop reads CSVAPRGNYTF. The CDR3 DNA is TGCAGCGTTGCCCCCAGGGGTAACTACACCTTC.

This clonotype was observed at least ten times. The V call is TRBV4-1, the J call TRBJ1-5; a weak D match, TRBD1 (5 bases). The germline gives CDR1 MGHRA, CDR2 YSYEKL. CDR3 size: 15 residues. V lost 3 bases, J lost 3 bases, and 12 bases lay in between. Here the CDR3 reads CASSHWSGNNQPQHF. As DNA, the CDR3 is TGCGCCAGCAGCCATTGGTCAGGGAACAATCAGCCCCAGCATTTT.

At least ten counts were recorded for this clonotype. The V and J genes are TRBV2 and TRBJ1-2; D is uncertain. The V gene lost 9 bases and the J gene lost 2 bases, with 16 bases spanning the gap. CDR3 length equals 14 residues. Germline lookup yields CDR1 SNHLY and CDR2 FYNNEI. The CDR3 here is CARLEDGINYGYTF. The DNA of the CDR3 is TGTGCCAGGCTAGAAGACGGAATCAACTATGGCTACACCTTC.

As regards this clonotype: The CDR3 ends on some other residue instead of the conserved phenylalanine or tryptophan, so this is likely a read error. Because the CDR3's place on the DNA is in doubt, the DNA is left out and the CDR3 is given as listed by TCRdb. This chain connects TRBV6-6 to TRBJ2-5. Germline V gives CDR1 MNHNY, CDR2 SVGAGI (reference sequence). The CDR3 sequence runs 8 residues, both termini included. Here the CDR3 reads CASSYSET.

The chain employs TRBV7-2 and TRBJ2-2; D ambiguous. The V end was cut by 3 bases, the J end by 8 bases, with 4 bases between. The CDR3 has 11 amino acids. CDR1 is SGHTA, CDR2 FQGNSA, per germline. As DNA, the CDR3 is TGTGCCAGCAGCTTCAAGGGGGAGCTGTTTTTT. This codes for CASSFKGELFF.

This clonotype was picked up many times. V usage is TRBV4-1 and J usage is TRBJ1-2; D gene uncertain. The CDR3 is made up of 11 amino acids. CDR1 and CDR2 from the germline V gene are MGHRA and YSYEKL. V lost 6 bases and J lost 9, with 11 bases in between. The CDR3, as DNA: TGCGCCAGCAGTCAGAGAAATAGCTACACCTTC. It is translated as CASSQRNSYTF.

Comment on this clonotype: This likely came from a read error, as a far larger clone is one base away. V gene TRBV20-1 combines with J gene TRBJ2-5; TRBD2 might be the D (6 bases). Looked up from germline, CDR1 is DFQATT and CDR2 is SNEGSKA (reference sequence). Trimming removed 0 bases at V and 9 bases at J, with 8 bases between. CDR3 length: 11 residues. The CDR3 region has the DNA TGCAGTGCTAGAGACCGGGAGCCCCAGTACTTC. Amino acids: CSARDREPQYF.

The chain is built from TRBV7-3 and TRBJ2-2; maybe TRBD1 (5 bases). Germline assignment: CDR1 SGHTA and CDR2 FQGTGA. V was trimmed by 2 bases and J by 9 bases, leaving 10 bases between them. The CDR3 is 13 amino acids. The CDR3 is CASSLGQSRELFF. The CDR3 coding sequence is TGTGCCAGCAGCTTAGGACAATCCCGGGAGCTGTTTTTT. The whole variable domain, filled in from reference TRBV7-3 and TRBJ2-2, reads GAGVSQTPSNKVTEKGKYVELRCDPISGHTALYWYRQSLGQGPEFLIYFQGTGAADDSGLPNDRFFAVRPEGSVSTLKIQRTERGDSAVYLCASSLGQSRELFFGEGSRLTVL.

Note on this clonotype: A much more abundant neighbour one base away suggests this may be a read error. The chain recombines TRBV10-3 with TRBJ1-5, with D uncertain. Germline V CDR1 and CDR2: ENHRY, SYGVKD. CDR3 length equals 14 residues. V lost 6 bases, J lost 6 bases, and 15 bases lay in between. CDR3 sequence: CAISNRRVFQPQHF. The CDR3 DNA sequence: TGTGCCATCAGCAATCGAAGGGTGTTTCAGCCCCAGCATTTT.

This clonotype was counted ten times or more. This chain connects TRBV15 to TRBJ1-1; D uncertain. V lost 1 base and J lost 2, with 11 bases in between. The CDR3 has 15 residues. The germline gives CDR1 LNHNV, CDR2 YYDKDF (reference sequence). CDR3 coding DNA: TGTGCCACCAGCAGAGGCCTGGAGACTAACACTGAAGCTTTCTTT. Translated, it gives CATSRGLETNTEAFF.

The gene calls are TRBV6-2 or TRBV6-3 and TRBJ1-5; D is possibly TRBD1 (5 bases). V was shortened by 2 bases and J by 6 bases, with 20 bases between the two germline ends. CDR1 is MNHEY, CDR2 SVGEGT, per germline. The CDR3 is made up of 17 amino acids. CDR3 region: CASSYEGPNPIGQPQHF. CDR3 DNA: TGTGCCAGCAGTTACGAGGGACCGAACCCCATCGGTCAGCCCCAGCATTTT.

V usage is TRBV12-3 or TRBV12-4 and J usage is TRBJ1-2, with D tentatively TRBD1 (5 bases). The CDR3 spans 13 residues. The V end was cut by 11 bases, the J end by 6 bases, with 19 bases between. CDR3 in amino acids: CASGTKVGDGYTF. Written as DNA, the CDR3 is TGTGCCTCGGGGACGAAGGTCGGCGATGGCTACACCTTC.

This clonotype was picked up many times. The CDR3: CASSFNGGDGYTF. CDR3 bases: TGTGCCAGCAGCTTTAACGGGGGGGATGGCTACACCTTC. The chain employs TRBV7-2 and TRBJ1-2; possible D gene TRBD1, 5 bases. The CDR3 runs to 13 residues. Germline CDR1 and CDR2: SGHTA and FQGNSA. The V end was cut by 3 bases, the J end by 6 bases, with 11 bases between.

This clonotype came up many times. This sequence joins TRBV14 and TRBJ1-4; D unresolved. Germline V gene sequence: CDR1 SGHDN, CDR2 FVKESK. This CDR3 region has 15 residues. Trimming took 2 bases from V and 7 from J, leaving 14 bases between them. This CDR3 is CASSQNRAAFEKLFF. CDR3 sequence (DNA): TGTGCCAGCAGCCAAAACCGGGCCGCATTTGAAAAACTGTTTTTT.

This clonotype was recorded at least ten times. This chain joins TRBV20-1 and TRBJ1-2, with D perhaps matching TRBD1 (6 bases). The V end lost 5 bases, the J end lost 0 bases, and 10 bases lay between the germline ends. Looked up from germline, CDR1 is DFQATT and CDR2 is SNEGSKA (reference sequence). This CDR3 has 13 amino acids. This CDR3 reads CSASQGTNYGYTF. The CDR3 coding sequence is TGCAGTGCTTCACAGGGAACTAACTATGGCTACACCTTC.

This chain joins TRBV4-3 and TRBJ1-6; a weak D match, TRBD1 (5 bases). The CDR3 runs to 17 residues. CDR1 is LGHNA, CDR2 YSLEER, per germline. V lost 0 bases and J lost 4, with 13 bases in between. The CDR3 is CASSQDSVGPYNSPLHF. The CDR3 bases are TGCGCCAGCAGCCAAGATTCAGTGGGACCTTATAATTCACCCCTCCACTTT.

The V gene is TRBV29-1, the J gene TRBJ1-4, with unresolved D. The germline V and J ends were trimmed by 1 base and 6 bases, with 9 bases remaining between them. Germline CDR1 reads SQVTM; CDR2 reads ANQGSEA. The CDR3 covers 13 residues. The DNA of the CDR3 is TGCAGCGTTGAAGTAGACGGGGATGAAAAACTGTTTTTT. Protein sequence: CSVEVDGDEKLFF.

This clonotype was recorded only once. The rearrangement uses TRBV2 and TRBJ2-3; D is uncertain. This CDR3 has 14 amino acids. Germline assignment: CDR1 SNHLY and CDR2 FYNNEI. Deletions cut 2 bases from V and 2 bases from J, with 8 bases between. The CDR3 sequence is CASSEHLHTDTQYF. CDR3 DNA sequence: TGTGCCAGCAGTGAACATCTCCACACAGATACGCAGTATTTT. The variable domain in full, completed from reference TRBV2 and TRBJ2-3, reads EPEVTQTPSHQVTQMGQEVILRCVPISNHLYFYWYRQILGQKVEFLVSFYNNEISEKSEIFDDQFSVERPDGSNFTLKIRSTKLEDSAMYFCASSEHLHTDTQYFGPGTRLTVL.

This clonotype was detected many times. The chain has TRBV10-3 and TRBJ2-7, with D possibly being TRBD1 (6 bases). Deletions cut 7 bases from V and 2 bases from J, with 15 bases between. Germline V gene data show CDR1 as ENHRY and CDR2 as SYGVKD. This CDR3 spans 14 amino acids. The CDR3 is CAIKDRQGPYEQYF. The CDR3 DNA sequence: TGTGCCATCAAGGACCGCCAGGGGCCCTACGAGCAGTACTTC.

The V gene is TRBV9, the J gene TRBJ1-1; a possible D gene is TRBD1 (6 bases). CDR1 is SGDLS, CDR2 YYNGEE, per germline. V lost 1 base to trimming and J lost 3 bases, with 13 bases between them. CDR3 length: 15 amino acids. CDR3 coding DNA: TGTGCCAGCAGCGTACAGGGGAATTCAGACACTGAAGCTTTCTTT. It yields the protein CASSVQGNSDTEAFF.

This clonotype was recorded a few times. The chain uses TRBV20-1 and TRBJ1-5, with unresolved D. The CDR3 has 13 amino acids. Between the trimmed V and J ends, which lost 1 base and 5 bases, there was a span of 9 bases. Germline V gives CDR1 DFQATT, CDR2 SNEGSKA (reference sequence). CDR3 sequence (DNA): TGCAGTGCTAGAGCTGTCCTGGATCAGCCCCAGCATTTT. Protein sequence: CSARAVLDQPQHF.

V usage is TRBV12-3 or TRBV12-4 and J usage is TRBJ1-5; TRBD1 aligns across 8 bases. This CDR3 region has 17 residues. After removal of 4 bases from V and 1 base from J, the junction contained 9 bases not matched to a gene. CDR3 protein: CASSYSPGGLSNQPQHF. CDR3 sequence (DNA): TGTGCCAGCAGTTACTCCCCAGGGGGCTTAAGCAATCAGCCCCAGCATTTT.

The gene calls are TRBV6-5 and TRBJ2-7; TRBD2 aligns across 9 bases. CDR1 and CDR2 (germline): MNHEY, SVGAGI. With V trimmed by 0 bases and J by 3 bases, 3 bases remained unmatched. The CDR3 runs 15 residues. The CDR3 reads CASSYSLAGFYEQYF. In nucleotides, the CDR3 is TGTGCCAGCAGTTACTCGCTAGCGGGGTTCTACGAGCAGTACTTC.